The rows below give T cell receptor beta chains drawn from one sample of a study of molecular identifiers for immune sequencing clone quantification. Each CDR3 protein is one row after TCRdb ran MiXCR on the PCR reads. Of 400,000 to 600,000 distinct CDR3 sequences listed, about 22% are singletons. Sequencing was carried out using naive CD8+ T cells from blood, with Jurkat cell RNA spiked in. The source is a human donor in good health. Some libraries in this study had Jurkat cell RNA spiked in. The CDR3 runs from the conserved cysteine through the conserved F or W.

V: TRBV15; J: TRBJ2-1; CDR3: CATSRGLALINNEQFF
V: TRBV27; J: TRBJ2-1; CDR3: CASSFPGLANEQFF
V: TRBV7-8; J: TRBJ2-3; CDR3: CASSLWTGTDTQYF
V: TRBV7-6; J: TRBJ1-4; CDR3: CASSAKGALNEKLFF
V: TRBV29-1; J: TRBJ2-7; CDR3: CSVQTGIYEQYF
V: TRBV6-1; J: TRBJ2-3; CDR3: CASSDSADQYTQYF
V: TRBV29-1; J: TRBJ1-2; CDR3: CSVVEGRPMSTGYGYTF
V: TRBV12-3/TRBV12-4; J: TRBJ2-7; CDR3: CASTEDGGGPTYEQYF
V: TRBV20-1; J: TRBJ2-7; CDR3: CSARTSGDYEQYF
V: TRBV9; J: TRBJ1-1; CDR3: CASSFLGTGVTEAFF
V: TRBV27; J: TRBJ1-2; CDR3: CASRTRSNYGYTF
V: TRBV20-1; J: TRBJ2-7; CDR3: CSARDLGTEGYEQYF
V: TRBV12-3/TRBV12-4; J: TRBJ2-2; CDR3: CASSSGSHAAGGLFF
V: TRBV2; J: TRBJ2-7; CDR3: CASTEGSTGVSHEQYF
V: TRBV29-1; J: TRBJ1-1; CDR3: CSVGQGGNTEAFF
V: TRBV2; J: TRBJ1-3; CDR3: CASSDLPTGFGNTIYF
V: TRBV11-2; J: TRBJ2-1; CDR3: CASSSYGSGGGPNEQFF